Included here is one TCR beta chain sequence, with context. This entry is derived from a study of T cell changes during pregnancy in multiple sclerosis. Profiled with immunoSEQ multiplex PCR; TCRdb holds only in-frame clones, not every one. The table has around 34,000 clones, about 94% seen once. The germline CDR1 and CDR2 sequences are MNHEY and SMNVEV (reference sequence). The CDR3 is made up of 13 amino acids. V gave up 6 bases and J gave up 7 bases, with 16 bases separating them. The chain links TRBV27 to TRBJ2-7, with D possibly TRBD2 on 5 matching bases. The sample was CD4+ T cells from peripheral blood mononuclear cells, taken in the second trimester of pregnancy. This receptor was taken from a female donor with multiple sclerosis, enrolled in a pregnancy study. CDR3 sequence reads: CASRLSVSGEQYF. The CDR3 nucleotides read TGTGCCAGCAGGCTCAGCGTATCGGGAGAGCAGTACTTC.